The rows below give T cell receptor beta chains drawn from one sample of a study of T-cell reconstitution after alpha-beta-depleted transplantation in children. MiXCR, run by TCRdb on the PCR reads, gives a single entry per CDR3 protein. This sample carries roughly 570,000 distinct CDR3 sequences, 25% to 30% of them seen once, and the ten largest clones take 35% to 40%. This specimen consisted of PBMCs, obtained before TCRalphabeta/CD19-depleted stem cell transplant. Receptors were obtained from a boy under two years old with Wiskott-Aldrich syndrome, due to receive a stem cell transplant. CDR3s include the opening cysteine and the closing phenylalanine or tryptophan. The D gene is left open where the match is weak.

J,V,D,CDR3
TRBJ2-2,TRBV5-1,.,CASSFLGGPGELFF
TRBJ2-3,TRBV4-1,TRBD2,CASSQVAGVSDTQYF
TRBJ1-2,TRBV5-1,TRBD1,CASSVGTGPRTGNYGYTF
TRBJ2-7,TRBV4-1,TRBD2,CASSQAQAGWKYF
TRBJ2-2,TRBV20-1,TRBD1,CSAEAGQGHTGELFF
TRBJ2-4,TRBV6-6,.,CASSHKLGNIQYF
TRBJ2-1,TRBV20-1,.,CSASRGYNEQFF
TRBJ1-2,TRBV27,.,CASSPTRSGGNYGYTF
TRBJ2-2,TRBV29-1,.,CSVTRSDGELFF
TRBJ2-7,TRBV5-1,.,CASSLGLDLSEQYF
TRBJ2-5,TRBV5-1,TRBD1,CASSLQGTGETQYF
TRBJ2-2,TRBV18,.,CASSPSRATNTGELFF
TRBJ2-6,TRBV14,.,CASSQGLGCCSGANVLTF
TRBJ2-7,TRBV9,TRBD2,CASSGREGEQYF
TRBJ2-3,TRBV9,TRBD2,CASSPGLAGPADTQYF
TRBJ2-3,TRBV9,TRBD1,CASSPAPGTGADTQYF
TRBJ2-7,TRBV12-3/TRBV12-4,TRBD1,CASTIGQGNYEQYF
TRBJ2-7,TRBV5-1,.,CASSYRESSYEQYF